This entry describes one T cell receptor (beta chain). This sample is drawn from a study of blood T cell repertoires in COVID-19. In the study overall: Samples representing acute and convalescent COVID-19 were sourced from the United States, Italy and Spain.

Source study methods: Using reference gene primer amplification, nucleated cell counts were estimated. This table comes from immunoSEQ multiplex PCR, and its TCRdb copy is limited to in-frame clones, with some not included. Clonal size and the V and J genes are those of that table, whereas D and trimming came from the DNA. The repertoire consists of 200,000 or so clones, with approximately 85% occurring once and the leading ten covering over 2.5%. CDR1 is SGHTS and CDR2 is YDEGEE in the germline V gene. CDR3 length: 16 residues. V was trimmed by 3 bases and J by 3 bases, leaving 15 bases between them.

The source is a man in his fifties or sixties with acute or convalescent COVID-19. This rearrangement joins TRBV5-8 to TRBJ2-2; D is unclear. The sample consisted of peripheral blood. The CDR3 loop is CASSSSRVLHTGELFF. The CDR3 DNA sequence: TGTGCCAGCAGCTCGTCCCGGGTCTTGCACACCGGGGAGCTGTTTTTT.